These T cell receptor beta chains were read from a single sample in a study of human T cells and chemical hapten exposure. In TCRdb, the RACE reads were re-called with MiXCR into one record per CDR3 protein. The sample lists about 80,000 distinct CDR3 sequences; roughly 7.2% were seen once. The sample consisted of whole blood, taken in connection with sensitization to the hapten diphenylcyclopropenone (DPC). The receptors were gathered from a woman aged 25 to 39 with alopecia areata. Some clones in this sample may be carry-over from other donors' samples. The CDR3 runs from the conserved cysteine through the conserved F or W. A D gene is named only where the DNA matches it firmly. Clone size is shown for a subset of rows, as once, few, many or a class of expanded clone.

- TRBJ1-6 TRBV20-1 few CSARGASSYNSPLHF TGCAGTGCTAGGGGAGCTAGCTCCTATAATTCACCCCTCCACTTT
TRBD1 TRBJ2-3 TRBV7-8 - CARSLVGQGANTQYF TGTGCCAGGAGCTTAGTGGGACAGGGGGCAAATACGCAGTATTTT
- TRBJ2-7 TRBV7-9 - CASSLTGNYEQYF TGTGCCAGCAGCTTAACAGGGAACTACGAGCAGTACTTC
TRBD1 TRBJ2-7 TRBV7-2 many CASRPGQGSGEQYF TGTGCCAGCAGGCCCGGACAGGGATCGGGTGAGCAGTACTTC
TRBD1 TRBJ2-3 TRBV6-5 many CASSFRQGITDTQYF TGTGCCAGCAGTTTTCGACAGGGAATCACAGATACGCAGTATTTT
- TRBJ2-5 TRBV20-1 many CSARDLGTQETQYF TGCAGTGCTAGAGATCTCGGGACCCAAGAGACCCAGTACTTC
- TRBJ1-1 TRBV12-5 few CASGLVKGGNTEAFF TGTGCTAGTGGTTTGGTTAAGGGAGGGAACACTGAAGCTTTCTTT
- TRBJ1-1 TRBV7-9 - CASIHPGVTDTEAFF TGTGCCAGTATCCACCCAGGGGTTACGGACACTGAAGCTTTCTTT
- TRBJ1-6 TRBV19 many CASSIRWEQSRSPLHF TGTGCCAGTAGTATCCGGTGGGAACAAAGCCGTTCACCCCTCCACTTT
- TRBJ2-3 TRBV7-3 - CASSLVRNTQYF TGTGCCAGCAGCTTGGTCAGGAATACGCAGTATTTT
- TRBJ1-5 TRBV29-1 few CSVVQGMGNQPQHF TGCAGCGTGGTGCAAGGGATGGGGAATCAGCCCCAGCATTTT
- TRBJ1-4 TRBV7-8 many CASSLGRWAGPNEKLFF TGTGCCAGCAGCTTAGGCCGTTGGGCAGGCCCAAATGAAAAACTGTTTTTT
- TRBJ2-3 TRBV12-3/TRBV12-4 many CASSTRGADTQYF TGTGCCAGCAGCACGCGGGGCGCAGATACGCAGTATTTT
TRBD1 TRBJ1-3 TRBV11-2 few CASSSRTGGGNTIYF TGTGCCAGCAGCTCCCGGACAGGGGGGGGTAACACCATATATTTT
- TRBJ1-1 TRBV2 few CASSEWGDIAEGPEAFF TGTGCCAGCAGTGAGTGGGGAGATATCGCCGAGGGACCTGAAGCTTTCTTT
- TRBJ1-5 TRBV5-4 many CASNTGTDSNQPQHF TGTGCCAGCAATACCGGGACGGATAGCAATCAGCCCCAGCATTTT
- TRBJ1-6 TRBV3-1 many CASSQEAGKVYNSPLHF TGTGCCAGCAGCCAAGAGGCAGGCAAGGTCTATAATTCACCCCTCCACTTT
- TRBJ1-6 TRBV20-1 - CSASHHGQNNSPLNF TGCAGTGCCTCACACCATGGACAGAATAATTCACCCCTCAACTTT
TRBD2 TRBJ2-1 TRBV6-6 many CASRDARTSGDHEQFF TGTGCCAGCAGAGATGCCCGGACTAGCGGGGACCATGAGCAGTTCTTC
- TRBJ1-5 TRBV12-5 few CASGQDSRNQPQHF TGTGCTAGTGGACAGGACAGTAGGAATCAGCCCCAGCATTTT
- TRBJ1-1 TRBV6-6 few CASSYWRNTEAFF TGTGCCAGCAGTTACTGGAGGAACACTGAAGCTTTCTTT
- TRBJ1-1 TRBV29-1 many CSVPNQRLNTEAFF TGCAGCGTTCCGAACCAGAGATTGAACACTGAAGCTTTCTTT
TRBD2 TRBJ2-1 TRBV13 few CASSLYGGGYEQFF TGTGCCAGCAGCTTATACGGCGGGGGATATGAGCAGTTCTTC
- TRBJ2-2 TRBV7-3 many CASSPTGSMAGELFF TGTGCCAGCAGCCCGACAGGTTCTATGGCCGGGGAGCTGTTTTTT